Below, 27 T cell receptor beta chains from the same sample are listed, as sequenced in a study of CD8 T cells in ankylosing spondylitis. MiXCR, applied by TCRdb to the 5' RACE reads, yields one record per CDR3 protein. Of around 53,000 distinct CDR3 sequences listed, 7.4% are singletons. Material for sequencing was blood, either unsorted or a sorted T cell fraction (not recorded which). The source is a female donor with ankylosing spondylitis or in good health (not recorded which).

This clonotype was seen a few times. The chain employs TRBV7-2 and TRBJ2-2; TRBD2 is a possible D gene (5 bases). The CDR3 has 15 amino acids. V was clipped by 5 bases and J by 3 bases, with 13 bases between them. CDR1 and CDR2 (germline): SGHTA, FQGNSA. This chain's CDR3 is CASSLRADYTGELFF. The CDR3 DNA sequence: TGTGCCAGCAGCCTAAGGGCGGACTACACCGGGGAGCTGTTTTTT. The full variable domain, with the rest looked up from reference TRBV7-2 and TRBJ2-2, is GAGVSQSPSNKVTEKGKDVELRCDPISGHTALYWYRQSLGQGLEFLIYFQGNSAPDKSGLPSDRFSAERTGGSVSTLTIQRTQQEDSAVYLCASSLRADYTGELFFGEGSRLTVL.

The rearrangement uses TRBV5-1 and TRBJ2-3, with 7 bases fitting TRBD1. Trimming removed 7 bases from V and 2 bases from J; junction bases left unmatched: 7. This CDR3 is 14 amino acids long. The germline gives CDR1 SGHRS, CDR2 YFSETQ. CDR3: CASGAGQATDTQYF. Here the CDR3 DNA reads TGCGCCAGCGGGGCTGGACAGGCCACAGATACGCAGTATTTT.

The rearrangement joins TRBV29-1 to TRBJ1-2; 9 bases fit TRBD1. The CDR3 contains 13 residues. Looked up from germline, CDR1 is SQVTM and CDR2 is ANQGSEA. V trimming: 4 bases; J trimming: 5 bases; junction bases outside the gene matches: 5. CDR3 amino acids: CSVVGTGSYGYTF. CDR3 nucleotide sequence: TGCAGCGTTGTCGGGACAGGGTCGTATGGCTACACCTTC.

This clonotype was detected many times. The chain carries TRBV4-1 and TRBJ2-5, with TRBD2 as a possible D gene (7 bases). V was clipped by 2 bases and J by 4 bases, with 17 bases between them. The CDR3 totals 16 residues. From germline, CDR1 is MGHRA and CDR2 YSYEKL. CDR3 loop: CASSQWESGGLETQYF. The DNA of the CDR3 is TGCGCCAGCAGCCAATGGGAGTCGGGGGGCTTAGAGACCCAGTACTTC.

This clonotype has just a few counts. A single base separates this from a much larger clone, so it may be a read error. The V and J genes are TRBV5-5 and TRBJ1-2; D may be TRBD1 (5 bases). The CDR3 totals 13 residues. Germline V gene data show CDR1 as SGHKS and CDR2 as YYEKEE (reference sequence). The ends were cut back, 3 bases at V and 3 bases at J, with 9 bases in the middle. The CDR3 loop is CASSSGPDYGYTF. The CDR3, as DNA: TGTGCCAGCAGCTCGGGACCGGACTATGGCTACACCTTC.

This clonotype came up once. This may be a read error, as it is one base from a much larger clone. V usage is TRBV6-2 or TRBV6-3 and J usage is TRBJ2-7; 9 bases align to TRBD1. Germline V gene data show CDR1 as MNHEY and CDR2 as SVGEGT. The CDR3 runs to 15 residues. The chain's CDR3 is CASRGTGWNSYGQYF. DNA of the CDR3: TGTGCCAGCAGGGGGACAGGGTGGAACTCCTACGGGCAGTACTTC.

This clonotype was picked up many times. The chain links TRBV10-2 to TRBJ2-2; maybe TRBD2 (6 bases). Germline assignment: CDR1 WSHSY and CDR2 SAAADI. The CDR3 contains 13 residues. With 5 bases removed from V and 6 bases from J, the gap between germline ends came to 10 bases. CDR3 bases: TGCGCCAGCAGTTCACCTAGCGCCGGGGAGCTGTTTTTT. Its protein is CASSSPSAGELFF.

This chain links TRBV6-5 with TRBJ1-2; no definite D call. V was cut by 0 bases and J by 4 bases, with 9 bases left in between. CDR3 length: 14 amino acids. Germline CDR1 and CDR2: MNHEY and SVGAGI. The CDR3 sequence: CASSYSAGGYGYTF. CDR3 in DNA: TGTGCCAGCAGTTACTCGGCCGGTGGCTATGGCTACACCTTC.

This clonotype showed up many times. This sequence joins TRBV7-8 and TRBJ2-3, with D possibly being TRBD1 or TRBD2 (7 bases each). CDR1 SGHVS and CDR2 FQNEAQ come from the germline V gene. This CDR3 region has 16 residues. Deletions cut 5 bases from V and 1 base from J, with 16 bases between. CDR3 residues: CASSGGDSFRTDTQYF. The CDR3 DNA sequence: TGTGCCAGCAGCGGGGGGGACAGTTTTCGCACAGATACGCAGTATTTT.

This clonotype was picked up many times. The J gene is TRBJ2-3, the V gene TRBV28; no clear D. Germline-derived CDR1 and CDR2 are MDHEN and SYDVKM. This CDR3 is 15 amino acids long. Trimming cost V 2 bases and J 0 bases, with 9 bases left between them. The chain's CDR3 is CASSLVKGSTDTQYF. The CDR3 DNA is TGTGCCAGCAGTTTAGTTAAGGGTAGCACAGATACGCAGTATTTT.

In this sample, this clonotype turned up a few times. V usage is TRBV7-2 and J usage is TRBJ2-1, with no clear D. The length of the CDR3 is 13 residues. Trimming stripped 0 bases from V and 2 bases from J, with 2 bases between. Germline assignment: CDR1 SGHTA and CDR2 FQGNSA. CDR3 nucleotide sequence: TGTGCCAGCAGCTTAGCGCCCTACAATGAGCAGTTCTTC. Protein product: CASSLAPYNEQFF.

This clonotype was seen repeatedly, ten times or more. The chain has TRBV20-1 and TRBJ2-3; no firm D call. The CDR3 covers 15 residues. The ends were cut back, 2 bases at V and 2 bases at J, with 14 bases in the middle. Per the germline V gene, CDR1 is DFQATT and CDR2 is SNEGSKA (reference sequence). In DNA form, the CDR3 reads TGCAGTGCTAGAATTAGCAAACCTGCCACAGATACGCAGTATTTT. Translating it yields CSARISKPATDTQYF.

This clonotype was counted ten times or more. The chain couples TRBV6-1 to TRBJ1-3, with D tentatively TRBD1 (5 bases). The CDR3 runs 15 residues. CDR1 MNHNS and CDR2 SASEGT come from the germline V gene. Between the trimmed V and J ends, which lost 8 bases and 4 bases, there was a span of 18 bases. This chain's CDR3 is CASRGTGRGGNTIYF. The CDR3 DNA sequence: TGTGCCAGCCGAGGGACGGGTCGAGGCGGAAACACCATATATTTT.

This clonotype was counted many times. This sequence joins TRBV12-3 or TRBV12-4 and TRBJ2-3; 8 positions agree with TRBD2. The J segment lost 1 base and the V segment lost 5 bases, leaving 2 bases of the junction unmatched. The CDR3 contains 14 residues. The CDR3 DNA sequence: TGTGCCAGCAGTGGAGCGGGGGGCACAGATACGCAGTATTTT. It specifies CASSGAGGTDTQYF.

This clonotype was observed many times. The chain couples TRBV12-3 or TRBV12-4 to TRBJ2-3; TRBD1 matches at 8 bases. After removal of 6 bases from V and 0 bases from J, the junction contained 5 bases not matched to a gene. The CDR3 is 15 residues long. CDR3 region: CASRPGGPSTDTQYF. CDR3 sequence (DNA): TGTGCCAGCAGACCAGGGGGCCCTAGCACAGATACGCAGTATTTT.

In its sample, this clonotype was seen many times. The chain carries TRBV5-1 and TRBJ2-1, with 7 positions matching TRBD2. The CDR3 length is 14 residues. Germline assignment: CDR1 SGHRS and CDR2 YFSETQ. Unmatched junction bases numbered 11, after V lost 6 bases and J lost 8 bases. This CDR3 is CASKPPLTSYEQFF. The CDR3 region has the DNA TGCGCCAGCAAACCTCCGTTGACTAGCTATGAGCAGTTCTTC.

This clonotype was counted many times. One end of the junction does not line up with germline, which may come from a read error. This chain links TRBV3-1 with TRBJ1-2; D ambiguous. The CDR3 extends over 13 amino acids. The germline V gene has CDR1 LGHDT and CDR2 YNNKEL (reference sequence). The CDR3 sequence: CASSQARAEGTNF. CDR3 sequence (DNA): TGTGCCAGCAGCCAAGCGCGCGCGGAAGGCACTAACTTC.

This clonotype was picked up many times. The CDR3 region is CASSLGLVSNNEQFF. DNA for the CDR3: TGCGCCAGCAGCTTGGGGCTAGTTTCGAACAATGAGCAGTTCTTC. The gene calls are TRBV5-1 and TRBJ2-1, with unresolved D. This CDR3 is built from 15 residues. V dropped 0 bases and J dropped 5 bases, with 12 bases sitting between them. Germline CDR1 and CDR2: SGHRS and YFSETQ.

This clonotype was seen many times. The chain employs TRBV10-2 and TRBJ2-3; 12 bases line up with TRBD2. CDR1 and CDR2 from the germline V gene are WSHSY and SAAADI. This CDR3 region has 19 residues. The ends lost 4 bases at V and 2 bases at J; junction bases unmatched: 13. The CDR3 reads CASSATGRGLAGSTDTQYF. CDR3 bases: TGCGCCAGCAGTGCGACAGGGCGCGGACTAGCGGGGTCCACAGATACGCAGTATTTT.

Ten or more counts support this clonotype. This sequence joins TRBV5-1 and TRBJ2-2; D uncertain. Germline CDR1 reads SGHRS; CDR2 reads YFSETQ. Trimming removed 0 bases from V and 7 bases from J, with 7 bases in between. The CDR3 is 13 residues long. The CDR3 DNA reads TGCGCCAGCAGCTTGGAAGGGATCGGGGAGCTGTTTTTT. Its protein is CASSLEGIGELFF.

This clonotype was seen a few times. Since a much larger clone is just one base distant, this may be a read error. The CDR3 protein is CASSLNNEQFF. CDR3 nucleotide sequence: TGTGCCAGCAGCTTGAACAATGAGCAGTTCTTC. This chain joins TRBV5-5 and TRBJ2-1, with D unresolved. Germline V gene lookup returns CDR1 SGHKS and CDR2 YYEKEE (reference sequence). V was trimmed by 1 base and J by 5 bases, leaving 1 base between them. The CDR3 runs 11 residues. Supplemented by reference TRBV5-5 and TRBJ2-1, the full variable domain reads DAGVTQSPTHLIKTRGQQVTLRCSPISGHKSVSWYQQVLGQGPQFIFQYYEKEERGRGNFPDRFSARQFPNYSSELNVNALLLGDSALYLCASSLNNEQFFGPGTRLTVL.

This chain links TRBV18 with TRBJ2-2; D may be TRBD1 (6 bases). The CDR3 is made up of 14 amino acids. V lost 4 bases and J lost 2, with 8 bases in between. The germline V gene has CDR1 KGHSH and CDR2 LQKENI. CDR3 in amino acids: CASSRTDNTGELFF. CDR3 coding DNA: TGTGCCAGCTCACGGACAGATAACACCGGGGAGCTGTTTTTT. The full variable domain, with the rest looked up from reference TRBV18 and TRBJ2-2, is NAGVMQNPRHLVRRRGQEARLRCSPMKGHSHVYWYRQLPEEGLKFMVYLQKENIIDESGMPKERFSAEFPKEGPSILRIQQVVRGDSAAYFCASSRTDNTGELFFGEGSRLTVL.

This clonotype was seen a handful of times. CDR3 in amino acids: CASSEYPGYTF. In DNA, the CDR3 is TGTGCCAGCAGCGAATACCCCGGCTACACCTTC. This chain joins TRBV11-2 and TRBJ1-2; D is unclear. The germline CDR1 and CDR2 sequences are SGHAT and FQNNGV. CDR3 length: 11 residues. The ends were cut back, 5 bases at V and 8 bases at J, with 9 bases in the middle. Together with reference TRBV11-2 and TRBJ1-2, the CDR3 gives the full variable domain: EAGVAQSPRYKIIEKRQSVAFWCNPISGHATLYWYQQILGQGPKLLIQFQNNGVVDDSQLPKDRFSAERLKGVDSTLKIQPAKLEDSAVYLCASSEYPGYTFGSGTRLTVV.

This clonotype has at least ten counts. The chain links TRBV28 to TRBJ2-1; 9 bases fit TRBD2. The CDR3 totals 18 residues. The V and J ends lost 6 bases and 0 bases, in that order; junction bases with no gene match: 12. Germline V CDR1 and CDR2: MDHEN, SYDVKM. CDR3: CASRRVHSGGSSYNEQFF. CDR3 nucleotides: TGTGCCAGCAGGCGAGTCCATAGCGGGGGAAGCTCCTACAATGAGCAGTTCTTC. The full variable domain, with the rest looked up from reference TRBV28 and TRBJ2-1, is DVKVTQSSRYLVKRTGEKVFLECVQDMDHENMFWYRQDPGLGLRLIYFSYDVKMKEKGDIPEGYSVSREKKERFSLILESASTNQTSMYLCASRRVHSGGSSYNEQFFGPGTRLTVL.

A few counts support this clonotype. This chain uses TRBV7-2 with TRBJ1-5; 9 bases line up with TRBD1. Germline loops: CDR1 SGHTA, CDR2 FQGNSA. V gave up 3 bases and J gave up 6 bases; unmatched junction bases: 3. There are 14 residues in the CDR3. DNA of the CDR3: TGTGCCAGCAGCTTGGGGACAGGGCCTCAGCCCCAGCATTTT. This translates into CASSLGTGPQPQHF.

In its sample, this clonotype was seen a few times. The rearrangement links TRBV5-1 to TRBJ2-2; no reliable D call. The CDR3 has 15 residues. Germline lookup yields CDR1 SGHRS and CDR2 YFSETQ. Trimming cost V 1 base and J 6 bases, with 13 bases left between them. This CDR3 reads CASSLRPGRSGELFF. CDR3 DNA: TGCGCCAGCAGCTTGAGGCCCGGGCGTTCCGGGGAGCTGTTTTTT.

This clonotype was counted ten times or more. This sequence joins TRBV20-1 and TRBJ2-7; no reliable D call. Germline V CDR1 and CDR2: DFQATT, SNEGSKA (reference sequence). This CDR3 is 13 amino acids long. Trimming took 2 bases from V and 0 from J, leaving 8 bases between them. The CDR3 DNA sequence: TGCAGTGCTAGACCCTCGAGCTCCTACGAGCAGTACGTC. Amino acid sequence: CSARPSSSYEQYV.